Listed below are T cell receptor beta chains from one sample, sequenced in a study of T cells after yellow fever vaccination. TCRdb re-analysed the 5' RACE reads in MiXCR, keeping a single row per CDR3 protein. This table has a few hundred thousand distinct CDR3 sequences, 4% to 5.5% appearing once. Sequenced here: PBMCs, sampled 15 days after the yellow fever booster vaccination. These receptor sequences come from a man aged 18 to 30 who received the YFV17D yellow fever vaccine. Each CDR3 is given with its conserved first and last residue. The D gene is left open where the match is weak. Rows give clone size only sometimes, using once, few, many, or a class for an expanded clone.

>NA|TRBJ2-3|TRBV4-3|many
CASSQDVLADTQYF
TGCGCCAGCAGCCAAGATGTCCTAGCAGATACGCAGTATTTT
>TRBD1|TRBJ2-3|TRBV7-9|many
CASSLGDRGRSHTDTDTQYF
TGTGCCAGCAGCTTAGGGGACAGGGGACGATCACATACCGACACAGATACGCAGTATTTT
>NA|TRBJ2-5|TRBV15|many
CATSRVVEETQYF
TGTGCCACCAGCAGAGTGGTCGAAGAGACCCAGTACTTC
>NA|TRBJ2-3|TRBV5-4|NA
CASSLAPGTDTDTQYF
TGTGCCAGCAGCTTGGCCCCCGGGACCGACACAGATACGCAGTATTTT
>NA|TRBJ1-5|TRBV20-1|few
CSAIDRNQPQHF
TGCAGTGCAATCGACAGAAATCAGCCCCAGCATTTT
>TRBD1|TRBJ2-5|TRBV27|many
CASRPGQPASQETQYF
TGTGCCAGCAGACCGGGACAGCCTGCAAGCCAAGAGACCCAGTACTTC
>NA|TRBJ1-1|TRBV4-2|NA
CASSHQPVGIMNTEAFF
TGTGCCAGCAGCCACCAACCTGTGGGAATTATGAACACTGAAGCTTTCTTT
>NA|TRBJ1-1|TRBV12-3/TRBV12-4|many
CASSWSMMNTEAFF
TGTGCCAGCAGTTGGTCCATGATGAACACTGAAGCTTTCTTT
>NA|TRBJ2-5|TRBV28|NA
CASSTPASETQYF
TGTGCCAGCAGTACACCGGCTTCAGAGACCCAGTACTTC
>TRBD2|TRBJ2-5|TRBV4-2|NA
CASSQEWGTSGVEETQYF
TGTGCCAGCAGCCAAGAATGGGGGACTAGCGGGGTTGAAGAGACCCAGTACTTC
>NA|TRBJ1-1|TRBV7-8|many
CASSPWTSKNTEAFF
TGTGCCAGCAGCCCCTGGACATCTAAGAACACTGAAGCTTTCTTT